These 7 T cell receptor beta chains were sequenced from one sample in a study of blood T cell repertoires in COVID-19. The repertoire was sequenced with immunoSEQ multiplex PCR; TCRdb's copy has only in-frame clones and lacks some. The sample holds roughly 430,000 clones, roughly 87% seen once. The specimen was PBMCs or T cells enriched from blood (not recorded which). These receptors were collected from a middle-aged woman with acute COVID-19.

The genes are TRBV19 and TRBJ2-5; 12 nucleotides match TRBD2. Germline-derived CDR1 and CDR2 are LNHDA and SQIVND (reference sequence). The CDR3 contains 16 residues. V trimming: 8 bases; J trimming: 4 bases; junction bases outside the gene matches: 11. This CDR3 is CASSSGGAGVGETQYF. The CDR3 nucleotides are TGTGCCAGTTCTAGCGGGGGGGCCGGTGTGGGAGAGACCCAGTACTTC.

The chain combines TRBV5-6 with TRBJ1-1; 7 bases line up with TRBD1. The CDR3 sequence is 15 residues long. J gave up 3 bases and V 5 bases, and 10 bases lay outside the gene matches. Germline V gives CDR1 SGHDT, CDR2 YYEEEE. The chain's CDR3 is CASRSFPQGHTEAFF. The CDR3 nucleotides are TGTGCCAGCAGATCGTTCCCACAGGGGCACACTGAAGCTTTCTTT. Together with reference TRBV5-6 and TRBJ1-1, the CDR3 gives the full variable domain: DAGVTQSPTHLIKTRGQQVTLRCSPKSGHDTVSWYQQALGQGPQFIFQYYEEEERQRGNFPDRFSGHQFPNYSSELNVNALLLGDSALYLCASRSFPQGHTEAFFGQGTRLTVV.

The chain has TRBV21-1 and TRBJ2-6; the table's D call of TRBD2 was not tested on the DNA. TRBV21-1 is labeled a pseudogene. The length of the CDR3 is 17 residues. Written as DNA, the CDR3 is TGTGCCAGCAGCAAAGCCCCCTCGGGGACTGGGGCCAACGTCCTGACTTTC. Translated, it gives CASSKAPSGTGANVLTF.

The V and J genes are TRBV20-1 and TRBJ1-4, with a possible D match to TRBD1 (5 bases). Trimming took off 3 bases at V and 8 bases at J, with 7 bases between the two ends. Germline loops: CDR1 DFQATT, CDR2 SNEGSKA (reference sequence). This CDR3 has 11 amino acids. CDR3 protein: CSASSGEKLFF. For the CDR3, the DNA is TGCAGTGCTAGTTCAGGGGAAAAACTGTTTTTT.

This chain joins TRBV29-1 and TRBJ2-1; 10 bases are shared with TRBD2. V shed 0 bases, J shed 9 bases, and the junction held 2 bases outside the gene matches. Germline V gives CDR1 SQVTM, CDR2 ANQGSEA. The length of the CDR3 is 13 residues. CDR3 nucleotides: TGCAGCGTTGAAGATACTAGCGGGATTGAGCAGTTCTTC. As protein: CSVEDTSGIEQFF.

V and J are TRBV24-1 and TRBJ2-3, with 9 nucleotides matching TRBD2. Per the germline V gene, CDR1 is KGHDR and CDR2 is SFDVKD. The V segment lost 5 bases and the J segment 8 bases; nucleotides outside the gene matches: 1. The CDR3 totals 12 residues. Here the CDR3 reads CATSGAGGTQYF. CDR3 DNA: TGTGCCACCAGTGGAGCGGGGGGTACGCAGTATTTT.

In this sample, this clone turned up once. The chain is built from TRBV19 and TRBJ1-6; D gene unclear. This CDR3 comprises 14 residues. The ends were cut back, 5 bases at V and 10 bases at J, with 15 bases in the middle. Looked up from germline, CDR1 is LNHDA and CDR2 is SQIVND (reference sequence). CDR3 loop: CASSVLEVGSPLHF. DNA of the CDR3: TGTGCCAGTAGTGTGCTGGAGGTGGGGTCACCCCTCCACTTT.